This T cell receptor (beta chain) emerged from a study of blood T cell repertoires in COVID-19. About the research overall: There were acute and convalescent COVID-19 samples, and they came from the United States, Italy and Spain.

Assay: immunoSEQ multiplex PCR; the TCRdb copy retains only in-frame clones and omits some. In the table there are under 200,000 clones, around 79% of which are singletons. Trimming at V came to 6 bases and at J to 0 bases, leaving 14 bases not matched to a gene. The CDR3 runs to 18 residues. Germline V CDR1 and CDR2: MDHEN, SYDVKM. The sample comprised peripheral blood. This sequence was found in a man aged 60 to 69 with active or convalescent COVID-19. The chain employs TRBV28 and TRBJ2-1; 7 nucleotides agree with TRBD2. This chain's CDR3 is CASSHKTLAVSSYNEQFF. CDR3 sequence (DNA): TGTGCCAGCAGCCACAAAACGCTAGCGGTGAGCTCCTACAATGAGCAGTTCTTC. The full variable domain, completed using reference TRBV28 and TRBJ2-1, is DVKVTQSSRYLVKRTGEKVFLECVQDMDHENMFWYRQDPGLGLRLIYFSYDVKMKEKGDIPEGYSVSREKKERFSLILESASTNQTSMYLCASSHKTLAVSSYNEQFFGPGTRLTVL.